This entry concerns a single T cell receptor beta chain. Method: immunoSEQ multiplex PCR; TCRdb's copy keeps in-frame clones and lacks some. The table lists 40,000 to 65,000 clones, about 82% of them singletons, with 5.6% in the top ten. This record belongs to a study of technical replicates of blood from a handful of donors. V shed 4 bases and J 3 bases; nucleotides not matched to a gene: 10. The length of the CDR3 is 16 residues. Germline V gives CDR1 SGHNT, CDR2 YYREEE (reference sequence). This rearrangement joins TRBV5-4 to TRBJ1-2, with 9 nucleotides matching TRBD1. Sequencing input: PBMCs. The source is a human donor in good health. Some clones in this sample may be carry-over from other donors' samples. CDR3 nucleotides: TGTGCCAGCAGCACCTTCAACAGGGGGCGCGACTATGGCTACACCTTC. Amino acid sequence: CASSTFNRGRDYGYTF.